Below are 23 T cell receptor beta chains sequenced from a single sample in a study of response to subunit inactivated influenza vaccine. TCRdb called the RT-PCR reads again in MiXCR, with one record for every CDR3 protein. The sample has about 180,000 distinct CDR3 sequences; about 10% are singletons. The starting material was non-naive T cells sorted from PBMCs, obtained on the day of vaccination. The receptors were gathered from a man aged 50-60 years who received an inactivated influenza vaccine.

This clonotype was seen ten or more times. The gene calls are TRBV5-6 and TRBJ2-2; no definite D call. Germline V lookup: CDR1 SGHDT, CDR2 YYEEEE. The CDR3 covers 16 residues. The ends were cut back, 0 bases at V and 3 bases at J, with 12 bases in the middle. Here the CDR3 DNA reads TGTGCCAGCAGCTTGGGACATCCTTGGGACACCGGGGAGCTGTTTTTT. Its protein is CASSLGHPWDTGELFF. The variable domain in full, with the rest retrieved from reference TRBV5-6 and TRBJ2-2, is DAGVTQSPTHLIKTRGQQVTLRCSPKSGHDTVSWYQQALGQGPQFIFQYYEEEERQRGNFPDRFSGHQFPNYSSELNVNALLLGDSALYLCASSLGHPWDTGELFFGEGSRLTVL.

This clonotype was detected ten times or more. This chain joins TRBV29-1 and TRBJ1-1; TRBD1 might be the D (5 bases). The CDR3 runs 11 residues. The ends were cut back, 7 bases at V and 11 bases at J, with 17 bases in the middle. CDR1 SQVTM and CDR2 ANQGSEA come from the germline V gene. CDR3 bases: TGCAGCGACACCACGGGGGGAACGGCTTTCTTT. It is translated as CSDTTGGTAFF.

This clonotype was detected many times. The chain employs TRBV4-3 and TRBJ2-7; 10 positions match TRBD2. With V trimmed by 2 bases and J by 3 bases, 4 bases remained unmatched. Germline lookup yields CDR1 LGHNA and CDR2 YSLEER. There are 15 residues in the CDR3. The CDR3 region has the DNA TGCGCCAGCAGCCAACGGCCTAGCGGGAGCTACGAGCAGTACTTC. Amino acids: CASSQRPSGSYEQYF.

The table lists this clonotype with a few counts. The V call is TRBV7-2, the J call TRBJ1-1; 8 positions agree with TRBD1. CDR1 is SGHTA, CDR2 FQGNSA, per germline. The CDR3 runs 13 residues. J was trimmed by 8 bases and V by 2 bases; bases with no gene match: 4. The CDR3 spells CASSLWSGGEAFF. CDR3 DNA sequence: TGTGCCAGCAGCTTATGGTCAGGGGGCGAAGCTTTCTTT.

This clonotype turned up a few times. The gene calls are TRBV5-1 and TRBJ2-7, with D perhaps TRBD2 (6 bases). The CDR3 has 13 residues. Between the trimmed V and J ends, which lost 4 bases and 2 bases, there was a span of 10 bases. Germline V gene sequence: CDR1 SGHRS, CDR2 YFSETQ. In DNA form, the CDR3 reads TGCGCCAGCAGCGAGGGACTGACCTACGAGCAGTACTTC. This translates into CASSEGLTYEQYF.

J is TRBJ2-7 and V is TRBV7-3; TRBD1 agrees at 7 bases. Trimming cost V 5 bases and J 3 bases; bases outside gene matches: 7. This CDR3 region has 14 residues. The germline gives CDR1 SGHTA, CDR2 FQGTGA. The CDR3 spells CASSRQGSGYEQYF. The CDR3 nucleotides are TGTGCCAGCAGCCGACAGGGTAGTGGCTACGAGCAGTACTTC.

In this sample, this clonotype turned up a few times. The rearrangement links TRBV6-2 or TRBV6-3 to TRBJ2-1; weak D call: TRBD1 (6 bases). This CDR3 spans 14 amino acids. V shed 5 bases and J shed 2 bases, with 10 bases lying between them. The germline V gene encodes CDR1 MNHEY and CDR2 SVGEGT. In DNA form, the CDR3 reads TGTGCCAGCAGTCTGGACAGACCCTACAATGAGCAGTTCTTC. It encodes CASSLDRPYNEQFF.

Notes on this clonotype: A single base separates this from a much larger clone, so it may be a read error. The chain links TRBV29-1 to TRBJ2-1, with 10 nucleotides matching TRBD2. V shed 6 bases, J shed 7 bases, and the junction held 9 bases outside the gene matches. Germline CDR1 SQVTM, CDR2 ANQGSEA. CDR3 size: 14 residues. The CDR3 nucleotides are TGCAGCGTGTCTAGCGGGAGTTTTGTAAATGAGCAGTTCTTC. Its translation is CSVSSGSFVNEQFF.

A remark on this clonotype: A much larger clone differs by one base, so this may be a read error. CDR3 residues: CASSLWGENLFF. The CDR3 coding sequence is TGTGCCAGCAGCTTATGGGGTGAAAACCTGTTTTTT. J is TRBJ1-4 and V is TRBV7-2; D is undetermined. CDR1 SGHTA and CDR2 FQGNSA come from the germline V gene. The CDR3 is 12 residues long.

The chain couples TRBV20-1 to TRBJ1-6; D not resolved. The V gene's germline CDR1 is DFQATT and CDR2 SNEGSKA (reference sequence). The ends were cut back, 6 bases at V and 5 bases at J, with 14 bases in the middle. The CDR3 length is 14 residues. CDR3 nucleotides: TGCAGTGCCGACACAGACGGCGATAATTCACCCCTCCACTTT. This translates into CSADTDGDNSPLHF.

This sequence joins TRBV20-1 and TRBJ2-3; the match to TRBD2 covers 10 bases. This CDR3 contains 16 residues. CDR1 DFQATT and CDR2 SNEGSKA come from the germline V gene (reference sequence). Trimming cost V 3 bases and J 5 bases; bases outside gene matches: 11. CDR3 sequence: CSARSNSGRRGDTQYF. The CDR3, as DNA: TGCAGTGCTAGGAGTAATAGCGGGAGGCGGGGAGATACGCAGTATTTT.

The chain has TRBV4-1 and TRBJ2-6; TRBD2 matches 10 bases. The CDR3 consists of 21 residues. Per germline, CDR1 MGHRA and CDR2 YSYEKL. Trimming removed 0 bases from V and 0 bases from J; junction bases left unmatched: 11. The CDR3 region is CASSQELAGGLSRSGANVLTF. The CDR3 DNA reads TGCGCCAGCAGCCAAGAGTTAGCGGGGGGACTATCTCGCTCTGGGGCCAACGTCCTGACTTTC.

This clonotype was seen only a few times. The rearrangement joins TRBV20-1 to TRBJ2-1, with 7 bases that match TRBD1. The V and J ends lost 2 bases and 0 bases, in that order; junction bases with no gene match: 4. This CDR3 has 15 amino acids. Germline V gene lookup returns CDR1 DFQATT and CDR2 SNEGSKA (reference sequence). CDR3 residues: CSARSRDSSYNEQFF. The CDR3, as DNA: TGCAGTGCTAGATCCCGGGACAGCTCCTACAATGAGCAGTTCTTC.

This clonotype showed up many times. The rearrangement links TRBV4-3 to TRBJ2-1; 10 bases agree with TRBD2. The CDR3 runs to 16 residues. The V segment lost 2 bases and the J segment 6 bases; nucleotides outside the gene matches: 7. Germline CDR1 is LGHNA and CDR2 is YSLEER. Here the CDR3 reads CASSQNSGRWANEQFF. In nucleotides, the CDR3 is TGCGCCAGCAGCCAAAATAGCGGGAGGTGGGCCAATGAGCAGTTCTTC.

This clonotype was detected many times. The V call is TRBV5-1, the J call TRBJ2-7; tentative D call: TRBD1 (5 bases). The CDR3 length is 14 residues. Germline V gene lookup returns CDR1 SGHRS and CDR2 YFSETQ. V lost 3 bases and J lost 2, with 12 bases in between. CDR3 protein: CASSYSDSPYEQYF. In DNA form, the CDR3 reads TGCGCCAGCAGCTACAGCGACAGTCCCTACGAGCAGTACTTC.

This clonotype was picked up many times. V gene TRBV11-2 combines with J gene TRBJ1-5, with 11 bases that match TRBD1. The CDR3 runs 13 residues. Per germline, CDR1 SGHAT and CDR2 FQNNGV. The ends lost 0 bases at V and 13 bases at J; junction bases unmatched: 2. The CDR3 DNA reads as TGTGCCAGCAGCTTAGATAGGGACAGGGGGCAGCATTTT. Its translation is CASSLDRDRGQHF.

This clonotype was detected many times. The genes are TRBV11-2 and TRBJ2-1; TRBD2 matches 13 bases. The germline V gene encodes CDR1 SGHAT and CDR2 FQNNGV. V gave up 1 base and J gave up 8 bases; unmatched junction bases: 2. This CDR3 region has 15 residues. CDR3 DNA sequence: TGTGCCAGCAGCTTAGGGACTAGCGGGGGACATGAGCAGTTCTTC. Translating it yields CASSLGTSGGHEQFF.

This clonotype was picked up many times. The CDR3 nucleotides read TGCGCCAGCAGCTACTCACAGGGTCAAGAGACCCAGTACTTC. The encoded protein is CASSYSQGQETQYF. The rearrangement joins TRBV5-1 to TRBJ2-5; TRBD1 is a possible D gene (6 bases). Germline V lookup: CDR1 SGHRS, CDR2 YFSETQ. With 3 bases removed from V and 2 bases from J, the gap between germline ends came to 11 bases. This CDR3 region has 14 residues. Using reference TRBV5-1 and TRBJ2-5 for the parts outside the CDR3, the full variable domain is KAGVTQTPRYLIKTRGQQVTLSCSPISGHRSVSWYQQTPGQGLQFLFEYFSETQRNKGNFPGRFSGRQFSNSRSEMNVSTLELGDSALYLCASSYSQGQETQYFGPGTRLLVL.

The gene calls are TRBV9 and TRBJ2-3; TRBD2 matches at 7 bases. CDR1 and CDR2 (germline): SGDLS, YYNGEE. This CDR3 region has 15 residues. J gave up 4 bases and V 4 bases, and 9 bases lay outside the gene matches. CDR3 in amino acids: CASSISGSEADTQYF. CDR3 nucleotides: TGTGCCAGCAGCATTAGCGGGTCCGAAGCAGATACGCAGTATTTT.

This clonotype has a count of ten or more. This sequence joins TRBV12-3 or TRBV12-4 and TRBJ2-1; 9 nucleotides line up with TRBD2. The ends lost 6 bases at V and 6 bases at J; junction bases unmatched: 3. The CDR3 has 13 residues. CDR3 residues: CASSLTSGNEQFF. CDR3 in DNA: TGTGCCAGCAGCTTGACTAGCGGCAATGAGCAGTTCTTC.

This clonotype was observed a handful of times. The genes are TRBV3-1 and TRBJ2-7; D unclear. The CDR3 is made up of 12 amino acids. In germline, CDR1 is LGHDT, CDR2 YNNKEL (reference sequence). V gave up 0 bases and J gave up 6 bases, with 6 bases separating them. The CDR3 bases are TGTGCCAGCAGCCAAGATCGTAGCGAGCAGTACTTC. Protein product: CASSQDRSEQYF.

Written as DNA, the CDR3 is TGTGCCAGCTCACCCGGACTAGCGGGGGGCCTAATCCCTCTAAGCCAAAGGGACATTCAGTACTTC. Translating it yields CASSPGLAGGLIPLSQRDIQYF. The V gene is TRBV18, the J gene TRBJ2-4; 14 bases are a match to TRBD2. The CDR3 has 22 amino acids. Trimming at V came to 3 bases and at J to 8 bases, leaving 24 bases not matched to a gene. From germline, CDR1 is KGHSH and CDR2 LQKENI.

The chain has TRBV7-2 and TRBJ2-1; 10 positions match TRBD2. The germline CDR1 and CDR2 sequences are SGHTA and FQGNSA. V shed 7 bases and J 10 bases; nucleotides not matched to a gene: 10. This CDR3 contains 14 residues. The DNA of the CDR3 is TGTGCCAGCACCATCCTAGCGGGAGTGCGGGAGCAGTTCTTC. This codes for CASTILAGVREQFF.